What follows is one T cell receptor beta chain and its context. The junction had 7 bases not matched to a gene; V was cut back by 7 bases and J by 4 bases. From germline, CDR1 is SQVTM and CDR2 ANQGSEA. CDR3 length: 12 residues. This record comes from a study of T cell changes during pregnancy in multiple sclerosis. Using immunoSEQ multiplex PCR, the repertoire was profiled, and TCRdb retains in-frame clones only, with some absent. The sample yields about 44,000 clones, about nine tenths seen once. Sequences were derived from CD4+ T cells from peripheral blood mononuclear cells, sampled before pregnancy. The chain is built from TRBV29-1 and TRBJ2-7; 7 nucleotides match TRBD1. The origin of this receptor is a female donor with multiple sclerosis, enrolled in a pregnancy study. The CDR3 sequence is CSALTGPYEQYF. CDR3 in DNA: TGCAGCGCGCTGACAGGGCCATACGAGCAGTACTTC.